This T cell receptor (beta chain) derives from a study of blood T cell repertoires in COVID-19. Trimming removed 11 bases from V and 0 bases from J; junction bases left unmatched: 7. Per germline, CDR1 WSHSY and CDR2 SAAADI. This CDR3 is 14 amino acids long. TCRdb's table, derived via immunoSEQ multiplex PCR, lists solely in-frame clones and lacks some. The repertoire holds 150,000 or so clones, with around 85% as singletons. The rearrangement joins TRBV10-2 to TRBJ2-1; 7 bases line up with TRBD2. The TCR comes from a woman aged 35 to 49 with acute COVID-19. Input material: PBMCs or T cells enriched from blood (not recorded which). The CDR3 sequence is CASGRGSSYNEQFF. The CDR3 DNA follows: TGCGCCTCGGGGCGGGGGAGCTCCTACAATGAGCAGTTCTTC.